This is a list of T cell receptor beta chains from one sample in a study of T cells in Graves' hyperthyroidism and ophthalmopathy. TCRdb called the multiplex PCR reads again in MiXCR, with one record for every CDR3 protein. Of fewer than 550,000 distinct CDR3 sequences listed, approximately 14% are singletons. Sequences were obtained from blood. These receptors all come from a woman between 18 and 30 years old with Graves' hyperthyroidism. Both conserved end residues are part of each CDR3. A D gene is named only where the DNA matches it firmly. Clone size is not always given. Where it is, it says once, few, many or a class for expanded clones.

size: many
D: NA
J: TRBJ1-1
V: TRBV6-1
CDR3: CASSSFGGLATEAFF

size: many
D: NA
J: TRBJ1-5
V: TRBV28
CDR3: CASTWPGAHSNQPQHF

size: few
D: NA
J: TRBJ1-3
V: TRBV29-1
CDR3: CSVDQGTGNTIYF

size: NA
D: NA
J: TRBJ1-5
V: TRBV19
CDR3: CASSIGGTASNQPQHF

size: many
D: TRBD1
J: TRBJ1-5
V: TRBV28
CDR3: CASRLPSLRDRGLLGNQPQHF

size: many
D: NA
J: TRBJ1-1
V: TRBV24-1
CDR3: CATRWTENTEAFF

size: few
D: NA
J: TRBJ2-4
V: TRBV5-1
CDR3: CASSLDQAKNIQYF

size: many
D: NA
J: TRBJ1-5
V: TRBV29-1
CDR3: CSVEGSTNQPQHF

size: NA
D: NA
J: TRBJ2-3
V: TRBV7-2
CDR3: CASSFGFEDTQYF

size: few
D: NA
J: TRBJ2-2
V: TRBV19
CDR3: CASSTDSWTGELFF

size: many
D: NA
J: TRBJ2-1
V: TRBV20-1
CDR3: CSATKALYNEQFF

size: many
D: TRBD1
J: TRBJ2-7
V: TRBV20-1
CDR3: CSALRTGAYEQYF

size: many
D: NA
J: TRBJ2-1
V: TRBV7-2
CDR3: CASSLFQRSSSYNEQFF

size: NA
D: TRBD2
J: TRBJ2-1
V: TRBV29-1
CDR3: CSAGTSGRGEQFF

size: many
D: TRBD2
J: TRBJ2-2
V: TRBV11-1
CDR3: CASRRAGSIGELFF

size: once
D: NA
J: TRBJ2-6
V: TRBV14
CDR3: CASSQEQGLRFGANVLTF

size: few
D: TRBD2
J: TRBJ2-1
V: TRBV6-4
CDR3: CASSVRSGSRVDEQFF

size: many
D: NA
J: TRBJ2-1
V: TRBV12-3/TRBV12-4
CDR3: CASSYRGLPGEQFF

size: few
D: TRBD1
J: TRBJ2-5
V: TRBV5-1
CDR3: CASSLVTGGQETQYF

size: many
D: TRBD2
J: TRBJ2-5
V: TRBV7-2
CDR3: CASSWTSGETQYF

size: many
D: NA
J: TRBJ2-7
V: TRBV12-3/TRBV12-4
CDR3: CASSSIYEQYF

size: many
D: TRBD1
J: TRBJ1-5
V: TRBV28
CDR3: CASSFLGTGGNQPQHF

size: NA
D: TRBD2
J: TRBJ2-2
V: TRBV2
CDR3: CASSVATSGAVEWLFF

size: many
D: NA
J: TRBJ2-3
V: TRBV20-1
CDR3: CSAWPPRGLTDTQYF

size: many
D: TRBD2
J: TRBJ2-1
V: TRBV11-1
CDR3: CASSLAQGLAGVYNEQFF

size: NA
D: NA
J: TRBJ1-5
V: TRBV4-3
CDR3: CASSQEWGNQPQHF

size: NA
D: TRBD2
J: TRBJ2-3
V: TRBV7-9
CDR3: CASSPRRREGTDTQYF

size: many
D: NA
J: TRBJ2-6
V: TRBV28
CDR3: CASSPGGTGANVLTF

size: many
D: TRBD2
J: TRBJ2-5
V: TRBV7-2
CDR3: CASSKLLAGGLETQYF